The rows below give T cell receptor beta chains drawn from one sample of a study of identical twins. TCRdb itself ran the 5' RACE reads through MiXCR, one entry per CDR3 protein. Found here are 200,000 to 250,000 distinct CDR3 sequences, roughly 7.1% of them singletons; the top ten hold approximately 14%. This sample was also put to use in a study of T cells expressing NK-cell markers.

The sample was CD8+ T cells sorted from blood. These receptors came from a woman aged 18-29 years in good health. Both conserved end residues are part of each CDR3. Fields, in order: clone size, D gene, J gene, V gene, CDR3 protein, CDR3 DNA. D genes are given only for firm matches. Clone size appears in some rows only: once, few, many, or a class for an expanded clone.

>NA|NA|TRBJ2-1|TRBV12-5
CASGLVPSDANEQFF
TGTGCTAGTGGTTTGGTACCAAGCGATGCGAATGAGCAGTTCTTC
>many|NA|TRBJ1-5|TRBV29-1
CSVGANQPQHF
TGCAGCGTTGGGGCGAATCAGCCCCAGCATTTT
>NA|TRBD2|TRBJ2-5|TRBV13
CASSPGLARSETQYF
TGTGCCAGCAGCCCTGGACTAGCGCGATCAGAGACCCAGTACTTC
>few|NA|TRBJ1-2|TRBV27
CASSWGPNYGYTF
TGTGCCAGCAGTTGGGGCCCCAACTATGGCTACACCTTC
>NA|TRBD1|TRBJ1-2|TRBV12-3/TRBV12-4
CASSLGAGGGYTF
TGTGCCAGCAGTTTAGGGGCAGGGGGTGGCTACACCTTC
>NA|NA|TRBJ2-7|TRBV20-1
CSASPTGERYEQYF
TGCAGTGCTAGCCCAACGGGGGAACGGTACGAGCAGTACTTC
>NA|NA|TRBJ1-1|TRBV6-5
CASSYEIGGETFF
TGTGCCAGCAGTTATGAAATCGGAGGTGAGACTTTCTTT
>NA|NA|TRBJ2-5|TRBV7-9
CASSSGGPVETQYF
TGTGCCAGCAGCTCCGGGGGGCCGGTAGAGACCCAGTACTTC
>few|NA|TRBJ2-3|TRBV7-9
CASSIPRGTDTQYF
TGTGCCAGCAGCATACCCAGGGGCACAGATACGCAGTATTTT
>NA|NA|TRBJ2-1|TRBV7-2
CASSSMSGRYNEQFF
TGTGCCAGCAGCAGTATGAGCGGGCGCTACAATGAGCAGTTCTTC
>many|NA|TRBJ1-1|TRBV6-6
CASSTVTEAFF
TGTGCCAGCAGTACAGTGACAGAAGCTTTCTTT
>few|NA|TRBJ2-3|TRBV30
CAWQPLDTQYF
TGTGCCTGGCAACCGCTAGATACGCAGTATTTT
>few|TRBD2|TRBJ2-1|TRBV7-9
CASSARLAGAYEQFF
TGTGCCAGCAGCGCGCGACTAGCGGGAGCCTATGAGCAGTTCTTC
>few|TRBD2|TRBJ2-7|TRBV6-2/TRBV6-3
CASSTFSGGHEQYF
TGTGCCAGCAGCACCTTTAGCGGGGGCCACGAGCAGTACTTC
>NA|NA|TRBJ1-1|TRBV12-3/TRBV12-4
CASSLNGPEAFF
TGTGCCAGCAGTTTAAACGGCCCCGAAGCTTTCTTT
>many|TRBD1|TRBJ2-7|TRBV5-6
CASSPGTGVYEQYF
TGTGCCAGCAGCCCCGGGACAGGAGTCTACGAGCAGTACTTC
>NA|NA|TRBJ2-2|TRBV5-1
CASSLDSLQGSGELFF
TGCGCCAGCAGCTTGGATTCTCTCCAGGGGAGCGGGGAGCTGTTTTTT
>NA|NA|TRBJ2-2|TRBV11-3
CASRSPASTTGELFF
TGTGCCAGCAGGAGTCCGGCTTCGACCACCGGGGAGCTGTTTTTT
>NA|TRBD2|TRBJ2-1|TRBV11-1
CASSLPLAGGFSYNEQFF
TGTGCCAGCAGCTTACCCCTAGCGGGGGGCTTCTCCTACAATGAGCAGTTCTTC
>few|NA|TRBJ1-1|TRBV7-9
CASSPGLTEAFF
TGTGCCAGCAGTCCGGGGCTAACTGAAGCTTTCTTT
>NA|TRBD2|TRBJ2-1|TRBV6-1
CASSPWAGDPYNEQFF
TGTGCCAGCAGTCCCTGGGCGGGGGACCCCTACAATGAGCAGTTCTTC
>many|TRBD2|TRBJ2-3|TRBV27
CASSPQTSRAGTDTQYF
TGTGCCAGCAGTCCTCAGACTAGCCGGGCTGGCACAGATACGCAGTATTTT
>NA|TRBD1|TRBJ2-7|TRBV7-6
CASSPGTATSYEQYF
TGTGCCAGCAGCCCCGGGACAGCGACATCCTACGAGCAGTACTTC
>many|NA|TRBJ1-2|TRBV11-2
CASEGENYGYTF
TGTGCCAGCGAGGGGGAAAACTATGGCTACACCTTC
>few|NA|TRBJ2-1|TRBV20-1
CSADPINEQFF
TGCAGTGCGGACCCGATCAATGAGCAGTTCTTC
>few|NA|TRBJ2-5|TRBV9
CASSVGGTWANPRRETQYF
TGTGCCAGCAGCGTAGGCGGGACCTGGGCGAATCCGCGCCGGGAGACCCAGTACTTC
>NA|NA|TRBJ2-7|TRBV27
CASSLLEGSPIGKQYF
TGTGCCAGCAGTTTGCTGGAGGGAAGCCCTATTGGGAAGCAGTACTTC
>many|TRBD1|TRBJ2-1|TRBV2
CASGQAGSYNEQFF
TGTGCCAGCGGACAGGCCGGGTCCTACAATGAGCAGTTCTTC
>NA|NA|TRBJ2-7|TRBV12-3/TRBV12-4
CASSLRQGGDEQYF
TGTGCCAGCAGTTTAAGACAGGGAGGCGACGAGCAGTACTTC
>many|NA|TRBJ2-7|TRBV29-1
CSVHGSDEQYF
TGCAGCGTCCATGGAAGTGACGAGCAGTACTTC
>few|NA|TRBJ2-5|TRBV10-3
CAISESAAETQYF
TGTGCCATCAGTGAGTCAGCCGCGGAGACCCAGTACTTC
>NA|NA|TRBJ2-7|TRBV6-5
CASSYRSTYEQYF
TGTGCCAGCAGTTACCGAAGCACCTACGAGCAGTACTTC
>few|NA|TRBJ1-5|TRBV12-3/TRBV12-4
CASSLPGSQPQHF
TGTGCCAGCAGTTTACCTGGTTCCCAGCCCCAGCATTTT
>NA|TRBD1|TRBJ2-2|TRBV11-2
CASSSNYQGQGDTGELFF
TGTGCCAGCAGCTCAAATTACCAAGGGCAGGGGGATACCGGGGAGCTGTTTTTT
>few|TRBD1|TRBJ1-1|TRBV11-2
CASSRQGWNTEAFF
TGTGCCAGCAGCCGACAGGGGTGGAACACTGAAGCTTTCTTT
>many|TRBD1|TRBJ1-1|TRBV11-2
CASSTADREAFF
TGTGCCAGCAGCACCGCGGACAGGGAAGCTTTCTTT
>NA|TRBD2|TRBJ2-1|TRBV7-9
CASSFPSGSADEQFF
TGTGCCAGCAGCTTCCCTAGCGGGAGCGCGGATGAGCAGTTCTTC
>many|NA|TRBJ1-1|TRBV12-3/TRBV12-4
CASSLHLERAEAFF
TGTGCCAGCAGTTTACACCTAGAACGCGCTGAAGCTTTCTTT
>many|TRBD1|TRBJ2-7|TRBV12-3/TRBV12-4
CASPKDRGRSGYEQYF
TGTGCCAGCCCAAAGGACAGGGGGCGATCCGGCTACGAGCAGTACTTC
>many|NA|TRBJ2-1|TRBV6-2/TRBV6-3
CASSYGGTHEQFF
TGTGCCAGCAGTTATGGGGGTACACATGAGCAGTTCTTC
>few|NA|TRBJ2-5|TRBV10-1
CASSESGLQETQYF
TGCGCCAGCAGTGAGTCGGGGCTCCAAGAGACCCAGTACTTC
>many|NA|TRBJ2-1|TRBV12-5
CASESSYNEQFF
TGTGCTAGCGAGAGCTCCTACAATGAGCAGTTCTTC
>many|NA|TRBJ2-2|TRBV6-5
CASSYSGGTGELFF
TGTGCCAGCAGTTACTCGGGAGGAACCGGGGAGCTGTTTTTT